Below are 25 T cell receptor beta chains sequenced from a single sample in a study of blood T cell repertoires in COVID-19. Here immunoSEQ multiplex PCR was the method, and the copy in TCRdb shows in-frame clones only, minus some. The sample yields roughly 250,000 clones, 82% seen once. The sequencing input was peripheral blood. These receptor sequences come from a woman aged 55 to 70 with active or convalescent COVID-19.

The chain has TRBV30 and TRBJ1-5; 12 positions match TRBD1. Germline V gene lookup returns CDR1 GTSNPN and CDR2 SVGIG (reference sequence). The CDR3 totals 15 residues. V dropped 0 bases and J dropped 5; count of bases not matched to a gene: 2. Here the CDR3 reads CAWSVGTGGDQPQHF. CDR3 DNA: TGTGCCTGGAGTGTCGGGACAGGGGGCGATCAGCCCCAGCATTTT.

The rearrangement uses TRBV5-4 and TRBJ2-3, with 9 bases identical to TRBD2. The V gene's germline CDR1 is SGHNT and CDR2 YYREEE (reference sequence). CDR3 size: 18 residues. With V trimmed by 4 bases and J by 1 base, 13 bases remained unmatched. CDR3 residues: CASSLAGGPVSRTDTQYF. In DNA, the CDR3 is TGTGCCAGCAGCCTCGCGGGGGGGCCCGTCTCCCGCACAGATACGCAGTATTTT.

The chain combines TRBV28 with TRBJ1-1; D uncertain. Trimming shortened V by 6 bases and J by 1 base, and 18 bases separated the two germline ends. The CDR3 runs to 16 residues. Germline V gene lookup returns CDR1 MDHEN and CDR2 SYDVKM. CDR3 amino acids: CASSAGKQVQNTEAFF. The CDR3 bases are TGTGCCAGCAGCGCCGGAAAGCAGGTACAGAACACTGAAGCTTTCTTT.

The chain joins TRBV7-2 to TRBJ2-5; possibly TRBD2 for D (5 bases). The CDR3 spans 13 residues. CDR1 and CDR2 (germline): SGHTA, FQGNSA. Trimming took 1 base from V and 5 from J, leaving 8 bases between them. The CDR3 reads CASSLGRSETQYF. The DNA of the CDR3 is TGTGCCAGCAGCTTAGGGAGGTCTGAGACCCAGTACTTC. Looking up the rest from reference TRBV7-2 and TRBJ2-5 gives the full variable domain: GAGVSQSPSNKVTEKGKDVELRCDPISGHTALYWYRQSLGQGLEFLIYFQGNSAPDKSGLPSDRFSAERTGGSVSTLTIQRTQQEDSAVYLCASSLGRSETQYFGPGTRLLVL.

The V gene is TRBV7-9, the J gene TRBJ2-3, with 7 bases lining up with TRBD2. J was trimmed by 1 base and V by 6 bases; bases with no gene match: 4. The length of the CDR3 is 14 residues. Germline V gene data show CDR1 as SEHNR and CDR2 as FQNEAQ (reference sequence). Written as DNA, the CDR3 is TGTGCCAGCAGACCCAGCGGGGGCACAGATACGCAGTATTTT. It codes for CASRPSGGTDTQYF. Variable domain in full (rest from reference TRBV7-9 and TRBJ2-3): DTGVSQNPRHKITKRGQNVTFRCDPISEHNRLYWYRQTLGQGPEFLTYFQNEAQLEKSRLLSDRFSAERPKGSFSTLEIQRTEQGDSAMYLCASRPSGGTDTQYFGPGTRLTVL.

The V gene is TRBV7-2, the J gene TRBJ1-1; D is unclear. Trimming cost V 2 bases and J 8 bases, with 9 bases left between them. Germline V gene sequence: CDR1 SGHTA, CDR2 FQGNSA. CDR3 length equals 12 residues. In DNA form, the CDR3 reads TGTGCCAGCAGCTTATCCGGGTACGAAGCTTTCTTT. Its translation: CASSLSGYEAFF.

CDR3 residues: CASSVKSGEETQYF. The CDR3 bases are TGTGCCAGCAGCGTCAAGTCGGGGGAGGAGACCCAGTACTTC. The chain combines TRBV9 with TRBJ2-5; weak D call: TRBD2 (6 bases). V shed 2 bases and J shed 5 bases, with 13 bases lying between them. The CDR3 sequence is 14 residues long. Per the germline V gene, CDR1 is SGDLS and CDR2 is YYNGEE.

V gene TRBV7-8 combines with J gene TRBJ1-6; D possibly corresponds to TRBD1 (6 bases). V lost 1 base to trimming and J lost 7 bases, with 8 bases between them. Germline V gene lookup returns CDR1 SGHVS and CDR2 FQNEAQ. This CDR3 is 14 amino acids long. CDR3 region: CASSLVRGNSPLHF. In nucleotides, the CDR3 is TGTGCCAGCAGCTTAGTAAGGGGGAATTCACCCCTCCACTTT.

This clone came up once. This rearrangement joins TRBV9 to TRBJ1-2, with no clear D. Germline V lookup: CDR1 SGDLS, CDR2 YYNGEE. V was trimmed by 4 bases and J by 3 bases, leaving 7 bases between them. This CDR3 has 12 amino acids. The CDR3 here is CASSSQYYGYTF. DNA of the CDR3: TGTGCCAGCAGCTCGCAGTACTATGGCTACACCTTC.

This clone was seen more than once but under ten times. The rearrangement joins TRBV4-2 to TRBJ2-7, with 9 bases identical to TRBD2. CDR1 is LGHNA and CDR2 is YNFKEQ in the germline V gene. V shed 1 base and J 0 bases; nucleotides not matched to a gene: 13. This CDR3 comprises 19 residues. The CDR3 here is CASSQGPLSRLAASYEQYF. The CDR3 DNA is TGTGCCAGCAGCCAAGGGCCTCTTTCGAGACTAGCGGCCTCCTACGAGCAGTACTTC.

The rearrangement joins TRBV10-1 to TRBJ1-2; no reliable D call. This CDR3 has 14 residues. Between the trimmed V and J ends, which lost 5 bases and 4 bases, there was a span of 14 bases. Germline assignment: CDR1 WNHNN and CDR2 SYGVQD (reference sequence). The CDR3 region has the DNA TGCGCCAGCAGTAGTACCACCGTCGGCTATGGCTACACCTTC. Translation: CASSSTTVGYGYTF.

The chain has TRBV3-1 (or the pseudogene TRBV3-2) and TRBJ1-4; 8 bases are a match to TRBD1. J gave up 7 bases and V 4 bases, and 5 bases lay outside the gene matches. This CDR3 is built from 14 residues. Looked up from germline, CDR1 is LGHDT and CDR2 is YNNKEL (reference sequence). The CDR3 loop is CASSRGQGGEKLFF. The DNA of the CDR3 is TGTGCCAGCAGCCGAGGACAGGGAGGTGAAAAACTGTTTTTT.

The rearrangement links TRBV6-2 or TRBV6-3 to TRBJ1-5, with a tentative D call TRBD1 (6 bases). This CDR3 is built from 17 residues. Germline CDR1 is MNHEY and CDR2 is SVGEGT. Between the trimmed V and J ends, which lost 7 bases and 1 base, there was a span of 20 bases. The CDR3 region is CASTPTGRPGSNQPQHF. CDR3 coding DNA: TGTGCCAGCACCCCGACAGGCCGACCGGGGAGCAATCAGCCCCAGCATTTT.

V gene TRBV3-1 (or the pseudogene TRBV3-2) combines with J gene TRBJ1-6, with 8 bases lining up with TRBD1. The CDR3 covers 16 residues. Trimming cost V 4 bases and J 7 bases; bases outside gene matches: 9. CDR1 and CDR2 (germline): LGHDT, YNNKEL (reference sequence). CDR3 coding DNA: TGTGCCAGCAGCCCCATCGGACAGGGTTTGAATTCACCCCTCCACTTT. As protein: CASSPIGQGLNSPLHF.

V and J are TRBV7-9 and TRBJ2-7, with 9 bases aligning to TRBD1. J gave up 6 bases and V 3 bases, and 9 bases lay outside the gene matches. Per the germline V gene, CDR1 is SEHNR and CDR2 is FQNEAQ (reference sequence). The CDR3 is 15 residues long. CDR3 residues: CASSLGGTGLAEQYF. CDR3 in DNA: TGTGCCAGCAGCTTGGGGGGGACAGGGTTAGCCGAGCAGTACTTC.

This clone was seen a single time. The J gene is TRBJ2-7, the V gene TRBV6-5; D might be TRBD1 (6 bases). Germline V gene data show CDR1 as MNHEY and CDR2 as SVGAGI. The CDR3 loop spans 15 amino acids. V dropped 3 bases and J dropped 1 base, with 13 bases sitting between them. The CDR3 DNA is TGTGCCAGCAGTTATGGGCCCAGGGGTTCCTACGAGCAGTACTTC. Protein product: CASSYGPRGSYEQYF.

This chain uses TRBV6-5 with TRBJ1-6, with D hard to call. Germline V lookup: CDR1 MNHEY, CDR2 SVGAGI. V shed 2 bases and J shed 11 bases, with 13 bases lying between them. This CDR3 spans 14 amino acids. CDR3 sequence (DNA): TGTGCCAGCAGTTACCGCCGGGTCCAGCCACCCCTCCACTTT. Translation gives CASSYRRVQPPLHF.

The chain combines TRBV2 with TRBJ2-5, with D maybe TRBD1 (5 bases). CDR1 is SNHLY and CDR2 is FYNNEI in the germline V gene. CDR3 length equals 14 residues. With 8 bases removed from V and 1 base from J, the gap between germline ends came to 14 bases. The CDR3 sequence is CASPNGAAQETQYF. CDR3 nucleotide sequence: TGTGCCAGCCCCAATGGGGCAGCCCAAGAGACCCAGTACTTC.

This clone was observed a few times. This sequence joins TRBV6-5 and TRBJ2-3, with 7 positions matching TRBD2. V lost 2 bases, J lost 1 base, and 6 bases stayed unmatched. CDR3 length equals 16 residues. Germline V lookup: CDR1 MNHEY, CDR2 SVGAGI. CDR3 protein: CASSYGEGRGTDTQYF. The CDR3 coding sequence is TGTGCCAGCAGTTACGGGGAGGGTCGTGGCACAGATACGCAGTATTTT.

This clone was seen a single time. The chain is built from TRBV5-5 and TRBJ1-2; TRBD1 agrees at 7 bases. The ends lost 4 bases at V and 5 bases at J; junction bases unmatched: 8. Germline V gene lookup returns CDR1 SGHKS and CDR2 YYEKEE (reference sequence). CDR3 length: 14 residues. Here the CDR3 reads CASSRGTVTYGYTF. In nucleotides, the CDR3 is TGTGCCAGCAGCCGCGGGACAGTGACGTATGGCTACACCTTC.

The V and J genes are TRBV9 and TRBJ1-2; 8 bases agree with TRBD1. Germline V gene data show CDR1 as SGDLS and CDR2 as YYNGEE. The CDR3 has 14 amino acids. J was trimmed by 7 bases and V by 3 bases; bases with no gene match: 8. The chain's CDR3 is CASSAQGALGGYTF. CDR3 bases: TGTGCCAGCAGCGCCCAGGGGGCGCTTGGTGGCTACACCTTC.

This clone was seen just once. The chain couples TRBV5-4 to TRBJ2-1; D possibly corresponds to TRBD2 (7 bases). V gave up 0 bases and J gave up 0 bases, with 10 bases separating them. From germline, CDR1 is SGHNT and CDR2 YYREEE (reference sequence). The CDR3 contains 16 residues. The CDR3 protein is CASSLAGGTSYNEQFF. The CDR3 DNA follows: TGTGCCAGCAGCTTGGCGGGGGGCACCTCCTACAATGAGCAGTTCTTC.

The rearrangement links TRBV3-1 (or the pseudogene TRBV3-2) to TRBJ2-3, with D uncertain. CDR1 and CDR2 from the germline V gene are LGHDT and YNNKEL (reference sequence). The V and J ends lost 1 base and 3 bases respectively, with 5 bases between them. This CDR3 contains 13 residues. Here the CDR3 reads CASSQARTDTQYF. The DNA of the CDR3 is TGTGCCAGCAGCCAAGCCCGGACAGATACGCAGTATTTT.

The chain has TRBV4-3 and TRBJ2-6; TRBD1 matches at 10 bases. CDR1 and CDR2 from the germline V gene are LGHNA and YSLEER. The V and J ends lost 5 bases and 2 bases, in that order; junction bases with no gene match: 6. CDR3 length: 17 residues. The CDR3 bases are TGCGCCAGCAGCGGGGACAGGGGAAGGGCTGGGGCCAACGTCCTGACTTTC. The encoded protein is CASSGDRGRAGANVLTF.

This clone was picked up a small number of times. V is TRBV3-1 (or the pseudogene TRBV3-2) and J is TRBJ1-1, with TRBD1 matching 7 bases. V trimming: 7 bases; J trimming: 1 base; junction bases outside the gene matches: 9. The CDR3 length is 15 residues. Germline V gene lookup returns CDR1 LGHDT and CDR2 YNNKEL (reference sequence). The CDR3 region has the DNA TGTGCCAGCAACCCGACAGGGCAGGGGAACACTGAAGCTTTCTTT. It yields the protein CASNPTGQGNTEAFF.